This is a list of T cell receptor beta chains from one sample in a study of cytomegalovirus exposure and HLA in healthy donors. TCRdb's copy holds only in-frame clones and misses some; the assay was immunoSEQ multiplex PCR. This sample has fewer than 200,000 clones, with 85% to 90% found just once. Sequencing was done on a sample of PBMCs. Receptors were obtained from a woman between 25 and 40 years old in good health and CMV-seronegative. CDR3s include the opening cysteine and the closing phenylalanine or tryptophan. Fields, in order: J gene, V gene, CDR3 protein.

j_call: TRBJ1-2
v_call: TRBV11-2
cdr3_aa: CASSPRTNYGYTF

j_call: TRBJ1-1
v_call: TRBV5-1
cdr3_aa: CASSVGLNTEAFF

j_call: TRBJ2-5
v_call: TRBV7-6
cdr3_aa: CASSLALAGGPVTQYF

j_call: TRBJ1-6
v_call: TRBV20-1
cdr3_aa: CSAGGGSPLHF

j_call: TRBJ2-3
v_call: TRBV30
cdr3_aa: CAWSLFGGTQYF

j_call: TRBJ2-1
v_call: TRBV9
cdr3_aa: CASSVAPTGTLAYNEQFF

j_call: TRBJ1-5
v_call: TRBV6-1
cdr3_aa: CASSEVAGNKEPQHF

j_call: TRBJ1-2
v_call: TRBV7-2
cdr3_aa: CASSPTIDRPLNYGYTF

j_call: TRBJ2-4
v_call: TRBV4-1
cdr3_aa: CASSQEGGAAKNIQYF

j_call: TRBJ2-1
v_call: TRBV27
cdr3_aa: CASRLRGDHNEQFF

j_call: TRBJ2-1
v_call: TRBV5-1
cdr3_aa: CASSLSSSGGASEQFF

j_call: TRBJ2-7
v_call: TRBV10-3
cdr3_aa: CAISESLSGAYEQYF

j_call: TRBJ2-7
v_call: TRBV5-1
cdr3_aa: CASSSWTSGPDSEQYF

j_call: TRBJ2-7
v_call: TRBV4-3
cdr3_aa: CASSQLAGSSYEQYF

j_call: TRBJ1-2
v_call: TRBV19
cdr3_aa: CASRPGTGTIFAYGYTF

j_call: TRBJ1-5
v_call: TRBV6-6
cdr3_aa: CASSKDRVGNQPQHF

j_call: TRBJ2-7
v_call: TRBV12-2
cdr3_aa: CASRATGRDEQYF

j_call: TRBJ1-3
v_call: TRBV14
cdr3_aa: CASSQVNTIRSGNTIYF